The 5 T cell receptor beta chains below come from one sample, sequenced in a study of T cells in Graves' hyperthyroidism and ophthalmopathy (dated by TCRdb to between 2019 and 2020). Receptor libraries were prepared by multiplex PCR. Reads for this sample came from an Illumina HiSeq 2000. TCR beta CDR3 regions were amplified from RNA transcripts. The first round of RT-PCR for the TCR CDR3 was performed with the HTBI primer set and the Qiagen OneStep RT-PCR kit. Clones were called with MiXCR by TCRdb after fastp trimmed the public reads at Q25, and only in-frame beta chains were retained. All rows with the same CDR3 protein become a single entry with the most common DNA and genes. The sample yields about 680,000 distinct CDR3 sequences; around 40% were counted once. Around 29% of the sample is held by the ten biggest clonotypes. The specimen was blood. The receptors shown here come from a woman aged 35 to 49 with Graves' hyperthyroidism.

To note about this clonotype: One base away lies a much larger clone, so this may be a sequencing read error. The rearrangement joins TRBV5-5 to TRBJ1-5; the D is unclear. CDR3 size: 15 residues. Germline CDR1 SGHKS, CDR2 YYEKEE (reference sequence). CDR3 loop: CACRSMAGGSQPQHF. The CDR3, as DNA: TGTGCCTGCAGGTCAATGGCAGGCGGGTCGCAGCCCCAGCATTTT.

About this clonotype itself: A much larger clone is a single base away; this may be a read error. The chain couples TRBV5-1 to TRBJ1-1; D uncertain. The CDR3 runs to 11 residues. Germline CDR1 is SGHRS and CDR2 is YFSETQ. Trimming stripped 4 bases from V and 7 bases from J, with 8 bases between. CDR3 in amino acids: CASSLENEAFF. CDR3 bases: TGCGCCAGCAGCCTTGAGAATGAAGCTTTCTTT.

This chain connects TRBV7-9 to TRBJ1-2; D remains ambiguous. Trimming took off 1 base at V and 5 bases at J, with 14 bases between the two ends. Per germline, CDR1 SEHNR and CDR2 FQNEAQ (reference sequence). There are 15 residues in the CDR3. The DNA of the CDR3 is TGTGCCAGCAGCTTAGGCACTCACAGCCCATATGGCTACACCTTC. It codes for CASSLGTHSPYGYTF.

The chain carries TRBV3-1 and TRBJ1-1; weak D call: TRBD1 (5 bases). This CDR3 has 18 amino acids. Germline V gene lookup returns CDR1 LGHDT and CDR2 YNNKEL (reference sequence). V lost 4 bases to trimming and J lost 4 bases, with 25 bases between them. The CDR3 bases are TGTGCCAGCAGCCCCGGGACGTTGAGTTCCTTGAGGGGCACTGAAGCTTTCTTT. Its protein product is CASSPGTLSSLRGTEAFF.

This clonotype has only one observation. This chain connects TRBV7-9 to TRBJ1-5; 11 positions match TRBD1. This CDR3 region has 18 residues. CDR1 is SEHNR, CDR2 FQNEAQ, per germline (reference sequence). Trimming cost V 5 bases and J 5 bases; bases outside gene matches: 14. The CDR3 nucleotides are TGTGCCAGCAGCCAATATGCCGGGACAGGGGGGATATATCAGCCCCAGCATTTT. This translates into CASSQYAGTGGIYQPQHF.